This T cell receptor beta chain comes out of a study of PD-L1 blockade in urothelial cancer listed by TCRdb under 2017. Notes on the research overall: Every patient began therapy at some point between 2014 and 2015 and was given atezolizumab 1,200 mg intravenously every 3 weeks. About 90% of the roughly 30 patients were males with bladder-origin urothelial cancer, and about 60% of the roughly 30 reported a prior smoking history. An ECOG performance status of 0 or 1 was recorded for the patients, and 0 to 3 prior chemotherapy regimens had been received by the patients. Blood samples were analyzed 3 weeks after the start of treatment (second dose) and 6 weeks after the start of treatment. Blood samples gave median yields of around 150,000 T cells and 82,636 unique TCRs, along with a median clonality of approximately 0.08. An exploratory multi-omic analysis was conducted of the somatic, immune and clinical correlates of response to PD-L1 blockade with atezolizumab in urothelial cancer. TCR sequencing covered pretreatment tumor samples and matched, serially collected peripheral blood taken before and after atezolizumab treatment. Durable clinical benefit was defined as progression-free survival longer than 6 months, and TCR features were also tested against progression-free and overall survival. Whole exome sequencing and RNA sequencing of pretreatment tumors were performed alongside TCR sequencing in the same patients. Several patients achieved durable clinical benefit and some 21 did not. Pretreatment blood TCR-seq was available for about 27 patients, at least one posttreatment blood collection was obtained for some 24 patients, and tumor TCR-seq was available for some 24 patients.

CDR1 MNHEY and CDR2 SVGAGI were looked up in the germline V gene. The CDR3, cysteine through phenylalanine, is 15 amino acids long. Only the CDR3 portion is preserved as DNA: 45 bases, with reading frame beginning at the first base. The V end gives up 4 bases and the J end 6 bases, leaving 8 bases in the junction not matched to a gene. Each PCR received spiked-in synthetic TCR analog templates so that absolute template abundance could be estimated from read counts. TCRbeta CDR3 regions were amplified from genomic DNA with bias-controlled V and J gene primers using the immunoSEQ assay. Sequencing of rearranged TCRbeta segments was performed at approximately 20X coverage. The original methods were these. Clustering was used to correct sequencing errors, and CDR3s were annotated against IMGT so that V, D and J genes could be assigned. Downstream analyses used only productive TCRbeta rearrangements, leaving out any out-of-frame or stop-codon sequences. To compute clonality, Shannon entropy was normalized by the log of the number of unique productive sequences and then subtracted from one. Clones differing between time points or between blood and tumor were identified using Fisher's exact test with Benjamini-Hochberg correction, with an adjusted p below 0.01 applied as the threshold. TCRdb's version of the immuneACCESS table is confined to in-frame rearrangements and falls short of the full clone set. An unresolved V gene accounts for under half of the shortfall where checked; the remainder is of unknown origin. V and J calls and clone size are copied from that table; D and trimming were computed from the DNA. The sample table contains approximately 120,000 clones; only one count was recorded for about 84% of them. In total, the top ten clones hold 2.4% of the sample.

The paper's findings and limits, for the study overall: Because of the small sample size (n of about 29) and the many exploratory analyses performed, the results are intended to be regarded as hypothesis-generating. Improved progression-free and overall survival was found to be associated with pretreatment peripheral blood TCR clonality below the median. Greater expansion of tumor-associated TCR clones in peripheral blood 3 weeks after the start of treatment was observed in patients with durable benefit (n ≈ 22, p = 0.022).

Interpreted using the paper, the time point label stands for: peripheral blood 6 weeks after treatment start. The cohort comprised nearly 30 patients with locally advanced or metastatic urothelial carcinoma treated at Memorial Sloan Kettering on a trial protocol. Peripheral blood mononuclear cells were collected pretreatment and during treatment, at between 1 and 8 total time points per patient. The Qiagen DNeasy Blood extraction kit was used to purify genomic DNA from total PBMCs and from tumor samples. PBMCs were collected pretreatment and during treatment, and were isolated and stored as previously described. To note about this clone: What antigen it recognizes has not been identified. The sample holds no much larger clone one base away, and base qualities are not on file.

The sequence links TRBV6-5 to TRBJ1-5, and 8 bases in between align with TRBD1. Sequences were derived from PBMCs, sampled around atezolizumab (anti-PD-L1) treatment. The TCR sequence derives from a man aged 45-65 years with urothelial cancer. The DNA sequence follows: TGTGCCAGCAGTTCAATCTCAGGGGGCGGTCAGCCCCAGCATTTT. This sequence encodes CASSSISGGGQPQHF.